A selection of T cell receptor beta chains follows, all from one sample in a study of spatial heterogeneity in lung cancer. TCRdb passed the 5' RACE reads through MiXCR, listing each CDR3 protein once. The table lists about 90,000 distinct CDR3 sequences, over 8.5% of them singletons. The sample in question was PBMCs, obtained at surgery. The receptors originated from a male donor with early-stage non-small cell lung cancer. The CDR3 runs from the conserved cysteine through the conserved F or W. Fields, in order: J gene, V gene, clone size, CDR3 protein. Clone size, where shown, is once, few, many, or a class for clones that have expanded.

j_gene: TRBJ2-5; v_gene: TRBV5-5; abundance: few; CDR3aa: CASSSGLAGETQYF
j_gene: TRBJ2-5; v_gene: TRBV4-1; abundance: few; CDR3aa: CASSQGGTSGSARETQYF
j_gene: TRBJ1-1; v_gene: TRBV12-2; abundance: few; CDR3aa: CASRVYQGATEAFF
j_gene: TRBJ1-3; v_gene: TRBV7-8; abundance: many; CDR3aa: CASSWSFRGNTIYF
j_gene: TRBJ2-3; v_gene: TRBV11-1; abundance: many; CDR3aa: CASSLMRADTQYF
j_gene: TRBJ2-3; v_gene: TRBV6-1; abundance: few; CDR3aa: CASSSGRLNTDTQYF
j_gene: TRBJ2-2; v_gene: TRBV5-1; abundance: -; CDR3aa: CATRIGQTIGELFF
j_gene: TRBJ1-4; v_gene: TRBV20-1; abundance: many; CDR3aa: CSAQTGTDEKLFF
j_gene: TRBJ2-5; v_gene: TRBV2; abundance: few; CDR3aa: CASTRFPTGAETQYF
j_gene: TRBJ1-5; v_gene: TRBV2; abundance: many; CDR3aa: CASSASYSGNQPQHF
j_gene: TRBJ2-7; v_gene: TRBV28; abundance: many; CDR3aa: CASTGGGTEFHEQYF
j_gene: TRBJ1-5; v_gene: TRBV24-1; abundance: few; CDR3aa: CATQARNQPQHF
j_gene: TRBJ2-2; v_gene: TRBV9; abundance: -; CDR3aa: CASSDTSGANTGELFF
j_gene: TRBJ1-1; v_gene: TRBV28; abundance: few; CDR3aa: CASMEDRMNTEAFF
j_gene: TRBJ1-4; v_gene: TRBV3-1; abundance: -; CDR3aa: CASTLTGGDEKLFF
j_gene: TRBJ2-3; v_gene: TRBV9; abundance: many; CDR3aa: CASSVHDSPEYGTDTQYF
j_gene: TRBJ2-2; v_gene: TRBV20-1; abundance: few; CDR3aa: CSAREAGPIRGELFF
j_gene: TRBJ2-5; v_gene: TRBV29-1; abundance: -; CDR3aa: CSVEPGLAVPGGETQYF
j_gene: TRBJ2-7; v_gene: TRBV18; abundance: many; CDR3aa: CASSRLGDEQYF
j_gene: TRBJ1-5; v_gene: TRBV29-1; abundance: few; CDR3aa: CSVGQASNQPQHF
j_gene: TRBJ2-5; v_gene: TRBV28; abundance: -; CDR3aa: CASSLGVIRLAGIVETQYF
j_gene: TRBJ2-1; v_gene: TRBV5-1; abundance: -; CDR3aa: CASGPGPFAYNEQFF
j_gene: TRBJ2-1; v_gene: TRBV4-1; abundance: many; CDR3aa: CASSQDRVDEQFF
j_gene: TRBJ2-2; v_gene: TRBV19; abundance: many; CDR3aa: CASSMGDRPNTGELFF
j_gene: TRBJ2-3; v_gene: TRBV5-1; abundance: many; CDR3aa: CASSLFSTDTQYF
j_gene: TRBJ1-3; v_gene: TRBV7-2; abundance: -; CDR3aa: CASSLARNTIYF
j_gene: TRBJ1-1; v_gene: TRBV11-2; abundance: few; CDR3aa: CASSPLGQGSTEAFF
j_gene: TRBJ2-7; v_gene: TRBV29-1; abundance: many; CDR3aa: CSVDTGLAIDEQYF
j_gene: TRBJ1-1; v_gene: TRBV5-6; abundance: few; CDR3aa: CASSYQGQAEAFF
j_gene: TRBJ1-6; v_gene: TRBV6-5; abundance: -; CDR3aa: CASSYSRRSYNSPLHF
j_gene: TRBJ2-1; v_gene: TRBV3-1; abundance: few; CDR3aa: CASSHAGLAGENEQFF
j_gene: TRBJ2-5; v_gene: TRBV6-5; abundance: -; CDR3aa: CASSSIDTQETQYF
j_gene: TRBJ2-1; v_gene: TRBV5-1; abundance: -; CDR3aa: CASSQSSGAAYNEQFF
j_gene: TRBJ2-1; v_gene: TRBV20-1; abundance: many; CDR3aa: CSADRGSSYNEQFF
j_gene: TRBJ1-1; v_gene: TRBV20-1; abundance: few; CDR3aa: CSARVPGEGTEAFF
j_gene: TRBJ2-3; v_gene: TRBV28; abundance: many; CDR3aa: CASSLVGVSDTQYF
j_gene: TRBJ2-7; v_gene: TRBV7-2; abundance: few; CDR3aa: CASSLVVGPYEQYF
j_gene: TRBJ1-1; v_gene: TRBV5-5; abundance: few; CDR3aa: CASSFVTQYTEAFF
j_gene: TRBJ2-7; v_gene: TRBV6-5; abundance: -; CDR3aa: CASSSNPGTGLEQYF
j_gene: TRBJ2-5; v_gene: TRBV5-1; abundance: few; CDR3aa: CASTPGAGGSETQYF
j_gene: TRBJ1-2; v_gene: TRBV25-1; abundance: many; CDR3aa: CASSDSFNRPTNGYTF
j_gene: TRBJ1-5; v_gene: TRBV15; abundance: -; CDR3aa: CATSTEGGNQPQHF
j_gene: TRBJ1-5; v_gene: TRBV2; abundance: -; CDR3aa: CASSPGQGANQPQHF
j_gene: TRBJ2-1; v_gene: TRBV2; abundance: -; CDR3aa: CASTVAGASQFF
j_gene: TRBJ2-7; v_gene: TRBV7-8; abundance: many; CDR3aa: CASSLTSREQYF
j_gene: TRBJ2-5; v_gene: TRBV29-1; abundance: few; CDR3aa: CSVERGTGGETQYF
j_gene: TRBJ1-2; v_gene: TRBV11-1; abundance: many; CDR3aa: CASSKNDGYTF